A few counts support the clone carrying this TCR beta chain. The sample belongs to a study of T cells after somatic rescue of genetic block. The assay was immunoSEQ multiplex PCR, and TCRdb's table has in-frame clones only and misses some. Found here are about 72,000 clones, approximately 91% of them singletons; the top ten hold around 2.8%. The CDR3 loop spans 12 amino acids. Germline V gene lookup returns CDR1 SQVTM and CDR2 ANQGSEA. V gave up 4 bases and J gave up 4 bases, with 10 bases separating them. Sequenced material: peripheral blood mononuclear cells (PBMCs). The genes are TRBV29-1 and TRBJ1-1; tentative D call: TRBD1 (5 bases). This receptor was obtained from a man between 25 and 39 years old. The chain's CDR3 is CSVARGGTEAFF. CDR3 in DNA: TGCAGCGTTGCTAGGGGTGGCACTGAAGCTTTCTTT.